The present TCR beta chain was sequenced within a study of shared clonotypes between healthy human individuals. Study-level background: The composition of the donors was two women and a few men aged 18 to 49.

With regard to this clone: The antigen remains unidentified.

Notes on the study in general: Only blood samples were collected, and tissue repertoires likely differ. Clonotypes shared by all four sorted-subset donors had higher generation probabilities than non-shared clonotypes.

For every subset, genomic DNA was evenly distributed across several immunoSEQ plates. Profiled with immunoSEQ multiplex PCR; TCRdb holds only in-frame clones, not every one. The sample has a few million clones; 85% to 95% are singletons. The receptor's source is a man younger than 35 in good health. Some clones in this sample may be carry-over from other donors' samples. The source material was naive CD4+ T cells from PBMCs. As to subset: CD45RA+ positively selected.

CDR3 sequence reads: CASSGDSGLGGYGYTF. CDR3 nucleotide sequence: TGTGCCAGCAGTGGAGATTCAGGGTTGGGGGGCTATGGCTACACCTTC. The chain couples TRBV2 to TRBJ1-2; D perhaps matches TRBD1 (5 bases). Germline CDR1 SNHLY, CDR2 FYNNEI. The V end was cut by 4 bases, the J end by 4 bases, with 19 bases between. The CDR3 is made up of 16 amino acids. Full variable domain (rest looked up from reference TRBV2 and TRBJ1-2): EPEVTQTPSHQVTQMGQEVILRCVPISNHLYFYWYRQILGQKVEFLVSFYNNEISEKSEIFDDQFSVERPDGSNFTLKIRSTKLEDSAMYFCASSGDSGLGGYGYTFGSGTRLTVV.